These 29 T cell receptor beta chains were sequenced from one sample in a study of shared clonotypes between healthy human individuals. Profiling relied on immunoSEQ multiplex PCR, and the TCRdb table lists in-frame clones only, not all of them. The data show around 1,000,000 clones, roughly 80% seen once. Sequenced sample: memory CD4+ T cells from PBMCs. Subset specified: CD45RA-negative fraction. Receptors were obtained from a man younger than 30 in good health. Some clones in this sample may be carry-over from other donors' samples.

The CDR3 sequence is CATVWGRSSYEQYF. The CDR3 nucleotides are TGTGCCACCGTCTGGGGGAGGAGCTCCTACGAGCAGTACTTC. This chain uses TRBV6-1 with TRBJ2-7; a weak D match, TRBD2 (6 bases). V was pared by 10 bases and J by 0 bases, with 16 bases between. CDR1 is MNHNS, CDR2 SASEGT, per germline. The CDR3 is 14 residues long.

The chain carries TRBV15 and TRBJ1-5, with 7 positions matching TRBD1. Germline lookup yields CDR1 LNHNV and CDR2 YYDKDF (reference sequence). The CDR3 length is 17 residues. Germline trimming cut 1 base from V and 0 bases from J; bases unmatched to any gene: 6. The CDR3 DNA follows: TGTGCCACCAGCAGAGCCCCCGGGACAGTTAGCAATCAGCCCCAGCATTTT. As protein: CATSRAPGTVSNQPQHF.

The chain couples TRBV7-2 to TRBJ1-2, with D perhaps TRBD1 (5 bases). This CDR3 contains 16 residues. CDR1 SGHTA and CDR2 FQGNSA come from the germline V gene. V dropped 1 base and J dropped 4 bases, with 16 bases sitting between them. The CDR3, as DNA: TGTGCCAGCAGCTTAGTCCGCTATTCAGGGATCTATGGCTACACCTTC. Translated, it gives CASSLVRYSGIYGYTF.

The CDR3 nucleotides are TGTGCCAGCAGCGTAGGACAGGCAGGAGTCACTGAAGCTTTCTTT. This codes for CASSVGQAGVTEAFF. J is TRBJ1-1 and V is TRBV9; tentatively, D is TRBD1 (6 bases). Trimming removed 0 bases from V and 4 bases from J, with 13 bases in between. The CDR3 loop spans 15 amino acids. The germline V gene has CDR1 SGDLS and CDR2 YYNGEE.

DNA for the CDR3: TGTGCCAGCCACCGGAAAGGGGGCACAGATACGCAGTATTTT. Its protein product is CASHRKGGTDTQYF. This chain connects TRBV5-8 to TRBJ2-3; D perhaps matches TRBD1 (5 bases). V was clipped by 7 bases and J by 1 base, with 13 bases between them. The CDR3 is 14 residues long. In germline, CDR1 is SGHTS, CDR2 YDEGEE.

The sample holds a few counts of this clone. The rearrangement joins TRBV6-5 to TRBJ1-5, with 9 bases matching TRBD1. The V gene end was trimmed by 7 bases and the J gene end by 7 bases; junction bases not matched to a gene: 11. In germline, CDR1 is MNHEY, CDR2 SVGAGI. There are 15 residues in the CDR3. The chain's CDR3 is CASNPPDRGVQPQHF. CDR3 bases: TGTGCCAGCAATCCACCCGACAGGGGGGTGCAGCCCCAGCATTTT.

This clone occurred once. The J gene is TRBJ2-3, the V gene TRBV5-1; D gene unclear. Germline V gene data show CDR1 as SGHRS and CDR2 as YFSETQ. The CDR3 length is 16 residues. V was pared by 2 bases and J by 3 bases, with 16 bases between. CDR3 nucleotides: TGCGCCAGCAGCTTTAGAATAGTAGCTTCTACAGATACGCAGTATTTT. Its protein is CASSFRIVASTDTQYF.

The chain recombines TRBV5-1 with TRBJ2-7; a possible D gene is TRBD1 (8 bases). Trimming removed 4 bases at V and 1 base at J, with 24 bases between. This CDR3 contains 18 residues. Germline CDR1 and CDR2: SGHRS and YFSETQ. The CDR3 DNA is TGCGCCAGCAGCCCCCGGGCGGGAGTCCGGACAGGGTCCTACGAGCAGTACTTC. This gives the protein CASSPRAGVRTGSYEQYF.

This rearrangement joins TRBV5-4 to TRBJ2-7, with a weak D call TRBD1 (5 bases). Between the trimmed V and J ends, which lost 1 base and 7 bases, there was a span of 15 bases. The CDR3 is made up of 14 amino acids. Germline CDR1 is SGHNT and CDR2 is YYREEE (reference sequence). Written as DNA, the CDR3 is TGTGCCAGCAGCTTGTCAGGGATGTGGGGTGAGCAGTACTTC. Its protein product is CASSLSGMWGEQYF.

V and J are TRBV7-2 and TRBJ1-1; D remains unclear. Trimming shortened V by 0 bases and J by 2 bases, and 7 bases separated the two germline ends. This CDR3 has 14 amino acids. Per germline, CDR1 SGHTA and CDR2 FQGNSA. CDR3 in DNA: TGTGCCAGCAGCTTAGCCAGATCAAACACTGAAGCTTTCTTT. This gives the protein CASSLARSNTEAFF.

This clone was observed a single time. Other DNA sequences from this sample encode an identical CDR3 as well. The chain joins TRBV19 to TRBJ2-2, with TRBD2 matching over 11 bases. V was pared by 7 bases and J by 5 bases, with 3 bases of the junction left unmatched. The CDR3 spans 14 residues. The germline V gene encodes CDR1 LNHDA and CDR2 SQIVND (reference sequence). The CDR3 region is CASTSGRRTGELFF. The DNA of the CDR3 is TGTGCCAGTACTAGCGGGAGGCGGACCGGGGAGCTGTTTTTT.

The count of this clone is one. The CDR3 here is CASSPTGTGNIQYF. Here the CDR3 DNA reads TGTGCCAGCAGTCCTACCGGGACAGGGAACATTCAGTACTTC. This chain connects TRBV2 to TRBJ2-4; 9 positions match TRBD1. The CDR3 is made up of 14 amino acids. Losses at the gene ends were 5 bases for V and 7 bases for J; bases not matched to a gene: 6. Germline CDR1 SNHLY, CDR2 FYNNEI.

This clone was detected a few times. The CDR3 DNA sequence: TGCGCCAGCAGCGGGGAGAACTCTGGGGCCAACGTCCTGACTTTC. This translates into CASSGENSGANVLTF. This chain links TRBV5-1 with TRBJ2-6; perhaps TRBD2 as D (5 bases). Trimming stripped 4 bases from V and 0 bases from J, with 8 bases between. The CDR3 runs 15 residues. Looked up from germline, CDR1 is SGHRS and CDR2 is YFSETQ.

In regard to this clone: A far larger clone differs by one base, so this is likely a read error. Likely a read error: the CDR3 ends without its conserved phenylalanine or tryptophan. The genes are TRBV2 and TRBJ2-7; possibly TRBD1 or TRBD2 for D (5 bases each). Germline V lookup: CDR1 SNHLY, CDR2 FYNNEI. This CDR3 is built from 13 residues. The V and J ends lost 10 bases and 4 bases respectively, with 17 bases between them. The CDR3 coding sequence is TGTGCCACGTTCGGGACGCCAGAGTACGAGCAGTACTAC. Its translation: CATFGTPEYEQYY.

This clone was counted between two and nine times. This chain joins TRBV5-1 and TRBJ1-2; TRBD1 might be the D (6 bases). CDR1 is SGHRS, CDR2 YFSETQ, per germline. CDR3 size: 15 residues. Trimming shortened V by 0 bases and J by 8 bases, and 17 bases separated the two germline ends. Here the CDR3 DNA reads TGCGCCAGCAGCTTGGAAGGATCAGGTGGGGGCGGCTACACCTTC. Translation: CASSLEGSGGGGYTF.

The genes are TRBV28 and TRBJ1-5; D possibly corresponds to TRBD1 (5 bases). V lost 6 bases to trimming and J lost 0 bases, with 12 bases between them. CDR3 length: 15 residues. Germline CDR1 reads MDHEN; CDR2 reads SYDVKM. CDR3: CASSFGHPSNQPQHF. As DNA, the CDR3 is TGTGCCAGCAGCTTTGGACATCCTAGCAATCAGCCCCAGCATTTT.

CDR3 region: CSVLGQSTDTQYF. The DNA of the CDR3 is TGCAGCGTTTTGGGACAGAGCACAGATACGCAGTATTTT. The V call is TRBV29-1, the J call TRBJ2-3, with TRBD1 identical over 7 bases. Germline V CDR1 and CDR2: SQVTM, ANQGSEA. V lost 5 bases to trimming and J lost 0 bases; unmatched junction nucleotides: 2. The CDR3 length is 13 residues.

The V call is TRBV5-6, the J call TRBJ1-5; possibly TRBD1 for D (5 bases). V lost 0 bases and J lost 5, with 9 bases in between. Germline V gene data show CDR1 as SGHDT and CDR2 as YYEEEE. The CDR3 is made up of 14 amino acids. The CDR3 sequence is CASSLGGKHQPQHF. Here the CDR3 DNA reads TGTGCCAGCAGCTTGGGGGGGAAACATCAGCCCCAGCATTTT.

This chain joins TRBV18 and TRBJ2-2; possibly TRBD1 or TRBD2 for D (5 bases each). The CDR3 totals 17 residues. V was trimmed by 3 bases and J by 0 bases, leaving 14 bases between them. The germline V gene encodes CDR1 KGHSH and CDR2 LQKENI. CDR3 bases: TGTGCCAGCTCACCCGGTTCGGGGCGGACGAACACCGGGGAGCTGTTTTTT. This sequence encodes CASSPGSGRTNTGELFF. The full variable domain, completed using reference TRBV18 and TRBJ2-2, is NAGVMQNPRHLVRRRGQEARLRCSPMKGHSHVYWYRQLPEEGLKFMVYLQKENIIDESGMPKERFSAEFPKEGPSILRIQQVVRGDSAAYFCASSPGSGRTNTGELFFGEGSRLTVL.

As for this clone: Other DNA sequences in this specimen translate into the identical CDR3. The chain links TRBV11-2 to TRBJ2-1; D is possibly TRBD2 (5 bases). Germline assignment: CDR1 SGHAT and CDR2 FQNNGV. V was pared by 3 bases and J by 4 bases, with 7 bases between. CDR3 length equals 13 residues. The DNA for the CDR3 is TGTGCCAGCAGCTTGACTAATTACAATGAGCAGTTCTTC. Protein sequence: CASSLTNYNEQFF.

The V call is TRBV7-9, the J call TRBJ1-3, with D perhaps matching TRBD1 (5 bases). With 1 base removed from V and 4 bases from J, the gap between germline ends came to 14 bases. This CDR3 contains 16 residues. In germline, CDR1 is SEHNR, CDR2 FQNEAQ (reference sequence). The CDR3 is CASSLGGSVAGNTIYF. The CDR3 DNA is TGTGCCAGCAGCTTAGGGGGCTCCGTAGCCGGAAACACCATATATTTT.

In the case of this clone: Other DNA sequences of this sample code for an identical CDR3. V and J are TRBV11-2 and TRBJ2-1; D is uncertain. The germline gives CDR1 SGHAT, CDR2 FQNNGV. V was pared by 0 bases and J by 8 bases, with 5 bases between. There are 12 residues in the CDR3. DNA of the CDR3: TGTGCCAGCAGCTTAGATAGGGATGAGCAGTTCTTC. Protein sequence: CASSLDRDEQFF.

The count of this clone is one. A much larger clone lies a single base off, so this may be a read error. This chain links TRBV5-8 with TRBJ1-5; D remains unclear. The CDR3 is 15 residues long. Trimming shortened V by 0 bases and J by 0 bases, and 7 bases separated the two germline ends. From germline, CDR1 is SGHTS and CDR2 YDEGEE. In DNA, the CDR3 is TGTGCCAGCAGCTTGGGGACCTGTAGCAATCAGCCCCAGCATTTT. Protein: CASSLGTCSNQPQHF.

V is TRBV6-5 and J is TRBJ1-2, with D possibly being TRBD1 (5 bases). V lost 7 bases and J lost 8, with 14 bases in between. This CDR3 region has 12 residues. The germline V gene encodes CDR1 MNHEY and CDR2 SVGAGI. CDR3 DNA: TGTGCCAGCACCGCCACTGGGGGGGGCTACACCTTC. Protein sequence: CASTATGGGYTF.

The chain carries TRBV28 and TRBJ1-3; D remains unclear. This CDR3 spans 16 amino acids. Germline-derived CDR1 and CDR2 are MDHEN and SYDVKM. Trimming shortened V by 7 bases and J by 0 bases, and 16 bases separated the two germline ends. CDR3 in DNA: TGTGCCAGCACTCCGGGCCGGCGATACTCTGGAAACACCATATATTTT. Translating it yields CASTPGRRYSGNTIYF.

This chain links TRBV28 with TRBJ2-3; D not resolved. Germline lookup yields CDR1 MDHEN and CDR2 SYDVKM. This CDR3 region has 12 residues. V was clipped by 7 bases and J by 1 base, with 6 bases between them. The CDR3 spells CASNSGTDTQYF. DNA of the CDR3: TGTGCCAGCAATTCGGGCACAGATACGCAGTATTTT.

This clone was seen a single time. This rearrangement joins TRBV28 to TRBJ2-3, with D perhaps matching TRBD2 (6 bases). V was cut by 2 bases and J by 7 bases, with 19 bases left in between. CDR3 length: 16 amino acids. Germline assignment: CDR1 MDHEN and CDR2 SYDVKM. This CDR3 is CASSLLGRGPKNTQYF. The DNA for the CDR3 is TGTGCCAGCAGTTTACTCGGGCGGGGCCCCAAAAATACGCAGTATTTT.

This clone came up once. The chain couples TRBV5-1 to TRBJ2-6, with D unresolved. This CDR3 region has 14 residues. V was shortened by 6 bases and J by 1 base, with 8 bases between the two germline ends. From germline, CDR1 is SGHRS and CDR2 YFSETQ. The chain's CDR3 is CASKSLSGANVLTF. DNA for the CDR3: TGCGCCAGCAAATCCCTTTCTGGGGCCAACGTCCTGACTTTC.

The chain carries TRBV6-1 and TRBJ2-3, with TRBD2 matching 7 bases. Germline V CDR1 and CDR2: MNHNS, SASEGT. V lost 6 bases, J lost 7 bases, and 13 bases stayed unmatched. The CDR3 consists of 15 residues. The CDR3 reads CASRGTILTQNTQYF. The CDR3, as DNA: TGTGCCAGCAGGGGGACTATCCTAACCCAGAATACGCAGTATTTT.